This T cell receptor beta chain originates from a study of cytomegalovirus exposure and HLA in healthy donors. Study-level background: Most donors, around 81% of over 300 genotyped, fell in the Caucasian-associated ancestry cluster. Overall study findings and caveats: High sensitivity and specificity were reportedly achieved when the classifier diagnosed cytomegalovirus status. Later analysis identified a missense DCLRE1C variant that was linked to TCR beta V- and J-gene trimming.

This clone is labeled as medium-sized. Its antigen is unknown. PCR used 60 Vbeta primers and 13 Jbeta primers. Generated by immunoSEQ multiplex PCR, the TCRdb table keeps only in-frame clones and is missing some. Here the sample spans 100,000 to 150,000 clones, about 78% being singletons. The specimen sequenced was PBMCs. The origin of this receptor is a female donor in good health and CMV-seronegative.

As DNA, the CDR3 is TGTGCCAGCCAACTAGGGATGTTTGGCAATTCACCCCTCCACTTT. Protein product: CASQLGMFGNSPLHF. This chain links TRBV5-6 with TRBJ1-6; D is unclear. Germline CDR1 reads SGHDT; CDR2 reads YYEEEE. Trimming pared 7 bases from V and 7 bases from J, leaving 18 bases between. CDR3 length: 15 amino acids.